The 20 T cell receptor beta chains given below trace back to one sample, sequenced in a study of cytomegalovirus exposure and HLA in healthy donors. The PCR used 60 Vbeta and 13 Jbeta primers. The data were produced by immunoSEQ multiplex PCR, yet TCRdb's version contains in-frame clones alone and is incomplete. This sample carries some 220,000 clones, 70% to 80% of them seen once, and the ten largest clones take less than 3.5%. The sequenced sample was PBMCs. Receptors were obtained from an older woman in good health and CMV-seropositive.

This chain uses TRBV28 with TRBJ2-5, with 7 bases aligning to TRBD1. The CDR3 is made up of 13 amino acids. Germline values: CDR1 MDHEN, CDR2 SYDVKM. V was pared by 7 bases and J by 5 bases, with 7 bases of the junction left unmatched. As DNA, the CDR3 is TGTGCCAGCATGTCGACAGGGTTGGAGACCCAGTACTTC. Amino acid sequence: CASMSTGLETQYF.

The chain carries TRBV27 and TRBJ1-2, with 8 bases identical to TRBD1. CDR1 and CDR2 (germline): MNHEY, SMNVEV (reference sequence). The CDR3 is 14 amino acids. V lost 7 bases, J lost 3 bases, and 7 bases stayed unmatched. This chain's CDR3 is CASTQQDRDYGYTF. In DNA form, the CDR3 reads TGTGCCAGCACTCAACAGGACAGGGACTATGGCTACACCTTC.

The genes are TRBV5-4 and TRBJ2-6; 7 nucleotides line up with TRBD2. CDR1 and CDR2 from the germline V gene are SGHNT and YYREEE (reference sequence). The CDR3 loop spans 19 amino acids. Unmatched junction bases numbered 9, after V lost 0 bases and J lost 0 bases. CDR3 residues: CASSLGGRARGSGANVLTF. For the CDR3, the DNA is TGTGCCAGCAGCTTGGGAGGGAGGGCCCGAGGCTCTGGGGCCAACGTCCTGACTTTC.

The V gene is TRBV18, the J gene TRBJ2-7; 16 bases fit TRBD2. In germline, CDR1 is KGHSH, CDR2 LQKENI. This CDR3 has 18 residues. V gave up 0 bases and J gave up 5 bases; unmatched junction bases: 7. This CDR3 reads CASSPPGTSGRATHEQYF. CDR3 sequence (DNA): TGTGCCAGCTCACCACCGGGGACTAGCGGGAGGGCCACCCACGAGCAGTACTTC.

The V gene is TRBV28, the J gene TRBJ1-1, with TRBD1 matching over 7 bases. The germline V gene encodes CDR1 MDHEN and CDR2 SYDVKM. The CDR3 totals 15 residues. J lost 3 bases, V lost 5 bases, and 9 bases had no gene match. CDR3 nucleotide sequence: TGTGCCAGCAGTCCTAACAGGGGATGGGACACTGAAGCTTTCTTT. It is translated as CASSPNRGWDTEAFF.

This chain uses TRBV5-4 with TRBJ2-1, with 9 bases aligning to TRBD2. The germline CDR1 and CDR2 sequences are SGHNT and YYREEE (reference sequence). The CDR3 loop spans 11 amino acids. With V trimmed by 4 bases and J by 10 bases, 0 bases remained unmatched. In DNA, the CDR3 is TGTGCCAGCAGCGCGGGGGGGGAGCAGTTCTTC. It translates to CASSAGGEQFF.

The chain links TRBV6-5 to TRBJ1-2, with D possibly matching TRBD1 (6 bases). CDR1 is MNHEY, CDR2 SVGAGI, per germline. With 2 bases removed from V and 7 bases from J, the gap between germline ends came to 17 bases. The CDR3 has 15 amino acids. As DNA, the CDR3 is TGTGCCAGCAGTTACGGCGGCCGGGGGGCGGTTGGCTACACCTTC. Amino acid sequence: CASSYGGRGAVGYTF.

This chain joins TRBV7-2 and TRBJ2-2; D unclear. The CDR3 runs 14 residues. V was cut by 0 bases and J by 4 bases, with 6 bases left in between. Germline V gene sequence: CDR1 SGHTA, CDR2 FQGNSA. CDR3 in amino acids: CASSLAPRTGELFF. CDR3 sequence (DNA): TGTGCCAGCAGCTTAGCTCCTCGCACCGGGGAGCTGTTTTTT.

The chain uses TRBV6-5 and TRBJ2-2; 10 bases align to TRBD1. CDR1 and CDR2 from the germline V gene are MNHEY and SVGAGI. The ends lost 6 bases at V and 5 bases at J; junction bases unmatched: 6. The CDR3 is 15 residues long. The CDR3 protein is CASSPTGGATGELFF. The CDR3 DNA sequence: TGTGCCAGCAGCCCGACAGGGGGCGCAACCGGGGAGCTGTTTTTT.

With regard to this clone: Its ends do not fully match the called genes, so a read error is possible. This chain links TRBV28 with TRBJ1-2; unclear D gene. Germline V lookup: CDR1 MDHEN, CDR2 SYDVKM. The CDR3 loop spans 12 amino acids. The DNA of the CDR3 is TGTGCCAGCAGTTCTGCGGGCTATGGCCACACCTTC. This codes for CASSSAGYGHTF.

This clone turned up a few times. V is TRBV6-6 and J is TRBJ1-5; D may be TRBD1 (5 bases). Trimming shortened V by 10 bases and J by 5 bases, and 9 bases separated the two germline ends. Per germline, CDR1 MNHNY and CDR2 SVGAGI (reference sequence). CDR3 length equals 11 residues. The DNA of the CDR3 is TGTGCCATCGGGGGAGATCAGCCCCAGCATTTT. As protein: CAIGGDQPQHF.

The rearrangement links TRBV4-1 to TRBJ1-5; 7 bases are shared with TRBD1. The junction had 8 bases not matched to a gene; V was cut back by 1 base and J by 5 bases. The CDR3 sequence is 16 residues long. The germline CDR1 and CDR2 sequences are MGHRA and YSYEKL. The CDR3 region is CASSQVTDRADQPQHF. CDR3 in DNA: TGCGCCAGCAGCCAAGTAACCGACAGGGCCGATCAGCCCCAGCATTTT.

The chain has TRBV15 and TRBJ1-1; a weak D match, TRBD1 (5 bases). The CDR3 is 18 amino acids. Germline loops: CDR1 LNHNV, CDR2 YYDKDF (reference sequence). V was cut by 0 bases and J by 1 base, with 18 bases left in between. The CDR3 region has the DNA TGTGCCACCAGCAGAGATCGTTTCTGGCAGGGAGGGAACACTGAAGCTTTCTTT. The encoded protein is CATSRDRFWQGGNTEAFF.

The V call is TRBV7-9, the J call TRBJ2-3, with 12 bases that match TRBD2. This CDR3 spans 17 amino acids. J gave up 4 bases and V 10 bases, and 15 bases lay outside the gene matches. The germline CDR1 and CDR2 sequences are SEHNR and FQNEAQ (reference sequence). This chain's CDR3 is CAIYPSGRAQWADTQYF. CDR3 DNA sequence: TGTGCCATATATCCTAGCGGGAGGGCCCAGTGGGCAGATACGCAGTATTTT.

The chain links TRBV4-1 to TRBJ1-4; 7 nucleotides align to TRBD1. This CDR3 has 13 amino acids. After removal of 8 bases from V and 7 bases from J, the junction contained 7 bases not matched to a gene. Germline V gene sequence: CDR1 MGHRA, CDR2 YSYEKL. The CDR3 sequence: CASRGQSREKLFF. The CDR3 DNA is TGCGCCAGCCGGGGACAGAGTCGTGAAAAACTGTTTTTT.

The CDR3 region has the DNA TGTGCCAGCAGCTTAGCGCCGAGCGCAGATACGCAGTATTTT. Its protein is CASSLAPSADTQYF. The V gene is TRBV7-2, the J gene TRBJ2-3; D remains unclear. Trimming removed 0 bases at V and 4 bases at J, with 8 bases between. The CDR3 totals 14 residues. Germline CDR1 reads SGHTA; CDR2 reads FQGNSA.

The V gene is TRBV5-4, the J gene TRBJ2-1; TRBD2 agrees at 10 bases. CDR3 size: 13 residues. Per germline, CDR1 SGHNT and CDR2 YYREEE (reference sequence). V lost 4 bases and J lost 13; bases outside the gene matches: 8. The CDR3 sequence is CASSRPSGGSQFF. The CDR3 region has the DNA TGTGCCAGCAGCAGACCTAGCGGGGGCTCACAGTTCTTC. Full variable domain (remainder filled in from reference TRBV5-4 and TRBJ2-1): ETGVTQSPTHLIKTRGQQVTLRCSSQSGHNTVSWYQQALGQGPQFIFQYYREEENGRGNFPPRFSGLQFPNYSSELNVNALELDDSALYLCASSRPSGGSQFFGPGTRLTVL.

This clone was counted at least ten times. This chain joins TRBV18 and TRBJ2-1, with TRBD2 as a possible D gene (6 bases). Germline loops: CDR1 KGHSH, CDR2 LQKENI. The CDR3 totals 16 residues. V lost 0 bases, J lost 9 bases, and 18 bases lay in between. CDR3 sequence reads: CASSPPAGGAYGEQFF. The CDR3 DNA is TGTGCCAGCTCACCACCCGCTGGAGGGGCTTATGGTGAGCAGTTCTTC.

V usage is TRBV5-1 and J usage is TRBJ2-1; 10 bases map to TRBD2. CDR3 size: 19 residues. V shed 0 bases and J 2 bases; nucleotides not matched to a gene: 11. From germline, CDR1 is SGHRS and CDR2 YFSETQ. Written as DNA, the CDR3 is TGCGCCAGCAGCTTGGATGGGAGTAGCGGGAGGCAGGCCTACAATGAGCAGTTCTTC. Protein: CASSLDGSSGRQAYNEQFF. The full variable domain, in which reference TRBV5-1 and TRBJ2-1 provide the parts outside the CDR3, is KAGVTQTPRYLIKTRGQQVTLSCSPISGHRSVSWYQQTPGQGLQFLFEYFSETQRNKGNFPGRFSGRQFSNSRSEMNVSTLELGDSALYLCASSLDGSSGRQAYNEQFFGPGTRLTVL.

Details on this clone: Germline and junction disagree at one end, which may indicate a read error. The chain recombines TRBV7-9 with TRBJ1-5; 7 bases match TRBD1. Germline CDR1 and CDR2: SEHNR and FQNEAQ (reference sequence). The CDR3 contains 15 residues. The CDR3 sequence: CSSSPLRQGDQPQHF. CDR3 nucleotide sequence: TGTTCCAGCAGCCCACTTCGACAGGGAGATCAGCCCCAGCATTTT.